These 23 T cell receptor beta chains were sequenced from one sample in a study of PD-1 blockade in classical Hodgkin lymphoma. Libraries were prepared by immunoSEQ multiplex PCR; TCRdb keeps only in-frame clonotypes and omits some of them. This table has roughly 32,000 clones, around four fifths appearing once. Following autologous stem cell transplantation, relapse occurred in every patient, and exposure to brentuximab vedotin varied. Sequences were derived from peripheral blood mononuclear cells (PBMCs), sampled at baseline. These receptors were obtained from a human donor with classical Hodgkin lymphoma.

The CDR3: CASSEQAGYTF. The CDR3 bases are TGTGCCAGCAGTGAACAGGCTGGCTACACCTTC. The chain carries TRBV6-1 and TRBJ1-2; D is ambiguous. This CDR3 contains 11 residues. V shed 2 bases and J shed 7 bases, with 5 bases lying between them. The V gene's germline CDR1 is MNHNS and CDR2 SASEGT.

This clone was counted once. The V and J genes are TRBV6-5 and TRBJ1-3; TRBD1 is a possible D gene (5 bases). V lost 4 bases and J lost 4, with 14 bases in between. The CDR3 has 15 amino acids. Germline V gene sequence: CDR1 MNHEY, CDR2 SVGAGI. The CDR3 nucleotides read TGTGCCAGCAGTTCGTTGGGGACGGCCGGAAACACCATATATTTT. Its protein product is CASSSLGTAGNTIYF.

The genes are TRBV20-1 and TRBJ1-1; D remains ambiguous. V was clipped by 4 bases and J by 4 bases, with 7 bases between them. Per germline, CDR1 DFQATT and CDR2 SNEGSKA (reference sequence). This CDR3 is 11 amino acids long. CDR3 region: CSAIKITEAFF. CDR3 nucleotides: TGCAGTGCTATTAAGATCACTGAAGCTTTCTTT.

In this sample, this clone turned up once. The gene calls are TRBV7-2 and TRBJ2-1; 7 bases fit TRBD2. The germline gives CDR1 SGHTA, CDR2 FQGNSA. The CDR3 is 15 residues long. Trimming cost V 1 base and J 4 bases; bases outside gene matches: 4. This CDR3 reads CASSLVTGGYNEQFF. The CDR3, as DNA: TGTGCCAGCAGCTTAGTTACGGGGGGATACAATGAGCAGTTCTTC.

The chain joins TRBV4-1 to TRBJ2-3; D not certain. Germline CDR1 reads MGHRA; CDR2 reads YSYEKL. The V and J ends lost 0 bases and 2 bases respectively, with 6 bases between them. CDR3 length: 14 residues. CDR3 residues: CASSQDAATDTQYF. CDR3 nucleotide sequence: TGCGCCAGCAGCCAAGACGCAGCCACAGATACGCAGTATTTT.

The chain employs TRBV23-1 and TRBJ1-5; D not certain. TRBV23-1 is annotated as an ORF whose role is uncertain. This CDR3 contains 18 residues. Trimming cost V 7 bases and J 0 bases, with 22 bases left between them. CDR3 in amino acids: CASTEEGPQIYSNQPQHF. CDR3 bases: TGCGCCAGCACGGAGGAGGGTCCACAAATTTATAGCAATCAGCCCCAGCATTTT.

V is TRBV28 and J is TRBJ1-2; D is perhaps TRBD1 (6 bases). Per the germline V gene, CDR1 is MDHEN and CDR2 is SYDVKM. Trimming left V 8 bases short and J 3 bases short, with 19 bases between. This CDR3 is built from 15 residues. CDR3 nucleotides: TGTGCCAGCGCCCAGGGGTCATACTTACACTATGGCTACACCTTC. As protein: CASAQGSYLHYGYTF.

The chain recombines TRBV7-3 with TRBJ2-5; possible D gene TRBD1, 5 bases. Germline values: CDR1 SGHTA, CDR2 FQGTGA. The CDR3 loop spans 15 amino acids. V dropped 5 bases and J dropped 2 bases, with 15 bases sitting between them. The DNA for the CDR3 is TGTGCCAGCAGCCGAGGCCCTCAGGGACAAGAGACCCAGTACTTC. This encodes CASSRGPQGQETQYF.

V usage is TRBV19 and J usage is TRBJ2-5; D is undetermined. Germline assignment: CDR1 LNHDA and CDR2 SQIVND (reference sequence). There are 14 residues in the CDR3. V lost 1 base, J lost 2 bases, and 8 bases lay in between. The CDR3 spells CASSIGPQQETQYF. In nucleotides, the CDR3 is TGTGCCAGTAGTATAGGTCCGCAACAAGAGACCCAGTACTTC.

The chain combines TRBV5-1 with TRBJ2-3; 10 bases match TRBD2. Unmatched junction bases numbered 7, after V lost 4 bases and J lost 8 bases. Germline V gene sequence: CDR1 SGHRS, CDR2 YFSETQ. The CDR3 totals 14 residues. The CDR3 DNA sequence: TGCGCCAGCAGCAGTAGCGGGGGGCTGGGTACGCAGTATTTT. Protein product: CASSSSGGLGTQYF.

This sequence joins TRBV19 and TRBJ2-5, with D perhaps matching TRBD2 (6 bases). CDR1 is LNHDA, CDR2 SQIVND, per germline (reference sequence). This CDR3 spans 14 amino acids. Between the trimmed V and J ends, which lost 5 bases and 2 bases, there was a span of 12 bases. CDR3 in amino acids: CASSSGTEQETQYF. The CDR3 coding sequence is TGTGCCAGTAGTTCAGGGACTGAACAAGAGACCCAGTACTTC.

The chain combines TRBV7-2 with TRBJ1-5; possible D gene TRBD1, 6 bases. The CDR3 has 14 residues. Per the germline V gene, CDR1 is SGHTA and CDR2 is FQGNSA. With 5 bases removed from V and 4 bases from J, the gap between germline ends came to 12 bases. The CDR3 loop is CASSLQGRNQPQHF. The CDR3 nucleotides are TGTGCCAGCAGCCTACAGGGACGGAATCAGCCCCAGCATTTT.

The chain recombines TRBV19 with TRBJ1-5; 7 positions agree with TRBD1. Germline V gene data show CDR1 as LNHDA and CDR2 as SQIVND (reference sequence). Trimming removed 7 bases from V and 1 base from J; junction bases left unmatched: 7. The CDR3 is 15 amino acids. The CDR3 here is CASITTGDSNQPQHF. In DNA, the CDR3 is TGTGCCAGTATCACAACAGGGGACAGCAATCAGCCCCAGCATTTT.

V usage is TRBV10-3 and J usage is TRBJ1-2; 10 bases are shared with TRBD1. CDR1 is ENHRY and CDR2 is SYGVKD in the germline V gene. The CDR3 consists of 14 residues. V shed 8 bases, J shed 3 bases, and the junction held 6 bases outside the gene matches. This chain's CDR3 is CAISPGTGDYGYTF. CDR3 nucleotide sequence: TGTGCCATCTCCCCGGGGACAGGGGACTATGGCTACACCTTC.

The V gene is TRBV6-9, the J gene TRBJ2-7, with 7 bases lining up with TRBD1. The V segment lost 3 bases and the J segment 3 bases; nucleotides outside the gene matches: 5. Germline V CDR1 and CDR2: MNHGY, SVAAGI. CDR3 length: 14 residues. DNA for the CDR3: TGTGCCAGCAGTTACTCGACAGGGAACTACGAGCAGTACTTC. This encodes CASSYSTGNYEQYF.

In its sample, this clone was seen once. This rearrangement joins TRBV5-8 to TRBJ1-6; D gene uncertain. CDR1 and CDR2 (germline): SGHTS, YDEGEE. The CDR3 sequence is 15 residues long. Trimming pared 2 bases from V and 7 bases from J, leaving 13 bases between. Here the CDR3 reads CASSFFNSENSPLHF. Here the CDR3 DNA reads TGTGCCAGCAGCTTTTTCAACTCAGAGAATTCACCCCTCCACTTT.

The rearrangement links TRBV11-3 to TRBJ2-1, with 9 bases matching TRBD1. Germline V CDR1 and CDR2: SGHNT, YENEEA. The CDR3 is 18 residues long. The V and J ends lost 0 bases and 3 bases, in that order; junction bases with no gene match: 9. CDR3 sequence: CASSLDQSGTGFYNEQFF. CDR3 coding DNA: TGTGCCAGCAGCTTAGATCAATCGGGGACAGGGTTCTACAATGAGCAGTTCTTC.

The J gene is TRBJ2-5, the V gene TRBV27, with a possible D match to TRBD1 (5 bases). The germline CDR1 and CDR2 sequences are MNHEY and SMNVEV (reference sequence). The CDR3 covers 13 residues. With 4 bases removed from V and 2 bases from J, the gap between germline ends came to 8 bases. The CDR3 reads CASSWGPQETQYF. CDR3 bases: TGTGCCAGCAGTTGGGGCCCGCAAGAGACCCAGTACTTC.

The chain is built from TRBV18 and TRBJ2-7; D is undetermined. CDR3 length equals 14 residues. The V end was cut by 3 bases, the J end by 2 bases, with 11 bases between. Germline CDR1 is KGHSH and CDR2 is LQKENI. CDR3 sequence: CASSPSTVAYEQYF. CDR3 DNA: TGTGCCAGCTCACCGAGCACCGTAGCCTACGAGCAGTACTTC.

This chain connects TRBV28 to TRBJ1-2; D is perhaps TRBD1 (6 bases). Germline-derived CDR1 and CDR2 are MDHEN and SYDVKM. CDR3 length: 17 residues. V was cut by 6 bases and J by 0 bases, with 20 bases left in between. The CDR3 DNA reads TGTGCCAGCAGCACGGGGGCGCAGATAGTAGCTAACTATGGCTACACCTTC. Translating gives CASSTGAQIVANYGYTF.

In nucleotides, the CDR3 is TGTGCCAGCAGCTTTCAATCCTCTGGAAACACCATATATTTT. It encodes CASSFQSSGNTIYF. The chain is built from TRBV7-8 and TRBJ1-3; D is uncertain. Trimming took off 3 bases at V and 0 bases at J, with 6 bases between the two ends. The CDR3 loop spans 14 amino acids. In germline, CDR1 is SGHVS, CDR2 FQNEAQ.

Here the CDR3 reads CASSSQGTGETQYF. The CDR3 nucleotides read TGCGCCAGCAGCTCACAGGGTACCGGTGAGACCCAGTACTTC. The chain uses TRBV5-1 and TRBJ2-5, with D possibly being TRBD1 (6 bases). Looked up from germline, CDR1 is SGHRS and CDR2 is YFSETQ. With 3 bases removed from V and 5 bases from J, the gap between germline ends came to 14 bases. The CDR3 loop spans 14 amino acids.

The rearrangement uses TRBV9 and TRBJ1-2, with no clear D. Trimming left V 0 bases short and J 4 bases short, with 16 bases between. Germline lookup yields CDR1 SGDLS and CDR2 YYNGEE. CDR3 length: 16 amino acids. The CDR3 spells CASSVGYPWGSYGYTF. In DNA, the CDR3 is TGTGCCAGCAGCGTAGGTTATCCGTGGGGATCCTATGGCTACACCTTC.